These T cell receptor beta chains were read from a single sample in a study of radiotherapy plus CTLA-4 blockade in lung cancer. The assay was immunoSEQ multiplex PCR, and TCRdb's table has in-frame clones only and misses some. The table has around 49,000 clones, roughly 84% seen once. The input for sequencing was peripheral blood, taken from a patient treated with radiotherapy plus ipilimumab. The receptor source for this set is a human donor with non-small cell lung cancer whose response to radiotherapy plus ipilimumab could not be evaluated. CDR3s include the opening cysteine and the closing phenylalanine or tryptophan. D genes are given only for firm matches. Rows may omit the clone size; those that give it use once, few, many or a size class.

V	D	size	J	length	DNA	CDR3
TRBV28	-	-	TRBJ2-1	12	TGTGCCAGCAGTTTAACGCTAGCGAAGCAGTTCTTC	CASSLTLAKQFF
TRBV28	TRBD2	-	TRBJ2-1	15	TGTGCCAGCAGTTTCAGCGGGAGGAAGGGCAATGAGCAGTTCTTC	CASSFSGRKGNEQFF
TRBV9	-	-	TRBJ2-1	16	TGTGCCAGCAGCGTAGAGGGGCGGGATGCCTACAATGAGCAGTTCTTC	CASSVEGRDAYNEQFF
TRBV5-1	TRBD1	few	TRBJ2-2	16	TGCGCCAGCAGCCCCCCGACAGGGGGAAACACCGGGGAGCTGTTTTTT	CASSPPTGGNTGELFF
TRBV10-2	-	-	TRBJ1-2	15	TGCGCCAGCAGCGAGCTGAGGGCGCGATCGGATGGCTACACCTTC	CASSELRARSDGYTF
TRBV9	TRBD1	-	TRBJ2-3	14	TGTGCCAGCAGCTCGAGGACAGGGGTGGATACGCAGTATTTT	CASSSRTGVDTQYF
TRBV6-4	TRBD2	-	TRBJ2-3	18	TGTGCCAGCAAGGATCTAGCGGGAGTGGCTTATCTCACAGATACGCAGTATTTT	CASKDLAGVAYLTDTQYF
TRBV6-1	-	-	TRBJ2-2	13	TGTGCCAGCACCCGGGTTCACACCGGGGAGCTGTTTTTT	CASTRVHTGELFF
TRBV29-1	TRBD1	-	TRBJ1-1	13	TGCAGCGGGCGAGGACAGGGGCTCACTGAAGCTTTCTTT	CSGRGQGLTEAFF
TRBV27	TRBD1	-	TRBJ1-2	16	TGTGCCAGCAGGAGCGGGACAGGGCTTCTTAACTATGGCTACACCTTC	CASRSGTGLLNYGYTF
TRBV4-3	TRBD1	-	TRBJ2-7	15	TGCGCCAGCAGCCACCCGGGACAGGGGGTTCCAGAGCAGTACTTC	CASSHPGQGVPEQYF
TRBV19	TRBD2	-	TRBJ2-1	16	TGTGCCAGTAGTATAGGGCCGGGACTAGCGGAACGTGAGCAGTTCTTC	CASSIGPGLAEREQFF
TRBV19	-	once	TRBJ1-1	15	TGTGCCAGTAGTACTGAGGGCCCTAGGTACACTGAAGCTTTCTTT	CASSTEGPRYTEAFF
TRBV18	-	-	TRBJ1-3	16	TGTGCCAGCTCACCCGGAATAGACATGTCTGGAAACACCATATATTTT	CASSPGIDMSGNTIYF
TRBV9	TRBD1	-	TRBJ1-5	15	TGTGCCAGCAGCGTAGACAGGGGACTTGGCGAGCCCCAGCATTTT	CASSVDRGLGEPQHF
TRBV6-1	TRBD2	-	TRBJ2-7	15	TGTGCCAGCAGGAGCACTAGCGGGAATACCTACGAGCAGTACTTC	CASRSTSGNTYEQYF
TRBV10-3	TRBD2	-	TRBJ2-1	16	TGTGCCATCAGTGAAACTAGCGGGATCTCCTACAATGAGCAGTTCTTC	CAISETSGISYNEQFF
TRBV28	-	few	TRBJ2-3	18	TGTGCCAGCAGTCCGCCTCCAGGGCCCCCGAGAGGCACAGATACGCAGTATTTT	CASSPPPGPPRGTDTQYF
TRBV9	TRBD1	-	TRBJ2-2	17	TGTGCCAGCAGCGCGAGAAATAGACAGGGGAACACCGGGGAGCTGTTTTTT	CASSARNRQGNTGELFF
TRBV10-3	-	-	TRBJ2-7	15	TGTGCCATCAGTGAGTCTGAGGGCTACTCCTACGAGCAGTACTTC	CAISESEGYSYEQYF
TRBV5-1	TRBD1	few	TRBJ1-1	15	TGCGCCAGCAGCCCCCGGACAGGGGGGAACACTGAAGCTTTCTTT	CASSPRTGGNTEAFF
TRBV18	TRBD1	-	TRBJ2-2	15	TGTGCCAGCTCCCCAGACAGGGAGTACACCGGGGAGCTGTTTTTT	CASSPDREYTGELFF
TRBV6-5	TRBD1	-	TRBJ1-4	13	TGTGCTAACGACAGGGTTCAGGGGGAAAAACTGTTTTTT	CANDRVQGEKLFF
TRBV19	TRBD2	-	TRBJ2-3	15	TGTGCCAGTAGACGGACTAGCGGGAGCACAGATACGCAGTATTTT	CASRRTSGSTDTQYF
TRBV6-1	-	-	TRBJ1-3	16	TGTGCCAGCAGTGCAACACGCGGGATCTCTGGAAACACCATATATTTT	CASSATRGISGNTIYF
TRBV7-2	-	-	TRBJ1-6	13	TGTGCCAGCAGCTTAGACCAGAATTCACCCCTCCACTTT	CASSLDQNSPLHF
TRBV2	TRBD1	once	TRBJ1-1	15	TGTGCCAGCAGGGTACTACAGGGGGCCGGCACTGAAGCTTTCTTT	CASRVLQGAGTEAFF
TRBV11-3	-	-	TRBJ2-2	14	TGTGCCAGCAGCCCCGCTTCGGGGACCGGGGAGCTGTTTTTT	CASSPASGTGELFF
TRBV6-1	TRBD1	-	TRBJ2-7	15	TGTGCCAGCAGTGTAGCCGGGACAGGGTCGAAAGAGCAGTACTTC	CASSVAGTGSKEQYF
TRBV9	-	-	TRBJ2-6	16	TGTGCCAGCAGCGTAGGTTCCCAAGCCGGGGCCAACGTCCTGACTTTC	CASSVGSQAGANVLTF
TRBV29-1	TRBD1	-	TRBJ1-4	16	TGCAGCGTTGATGAGGGGACAGGGGGCTTTGGGGAAAAACTGTTTTTT	CSVDEGTGGFGEKLFF
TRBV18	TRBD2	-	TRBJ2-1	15	TGTGCCAGCTCACGTAGCGGGAGGACCTACAATGAGCAGTTCTTC	CASSRSGRTYNEQFF
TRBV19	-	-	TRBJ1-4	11	TGTGCCAGTAGTATAGGACGACACGCGTTTTTT	CASSIGRHAFF
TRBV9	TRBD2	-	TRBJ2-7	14	TGTGCCAGCAGCGTTGGGACTAGCGGCTACGAGCAGTACTTC	CASSVGTSGYEQYF
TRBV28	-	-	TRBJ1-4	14	TGTGCCAGCAGTTTATTAGGGGTTGTGGAAAAACTGTTTTTT	CASSLLGVVEKLFF
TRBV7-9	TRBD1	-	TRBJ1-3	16	TGTGCCAGCAGCCCGTGGACAGGGGGCGTTGGAAACACCATATATTTT	CASSPWTGGVGNTIYF